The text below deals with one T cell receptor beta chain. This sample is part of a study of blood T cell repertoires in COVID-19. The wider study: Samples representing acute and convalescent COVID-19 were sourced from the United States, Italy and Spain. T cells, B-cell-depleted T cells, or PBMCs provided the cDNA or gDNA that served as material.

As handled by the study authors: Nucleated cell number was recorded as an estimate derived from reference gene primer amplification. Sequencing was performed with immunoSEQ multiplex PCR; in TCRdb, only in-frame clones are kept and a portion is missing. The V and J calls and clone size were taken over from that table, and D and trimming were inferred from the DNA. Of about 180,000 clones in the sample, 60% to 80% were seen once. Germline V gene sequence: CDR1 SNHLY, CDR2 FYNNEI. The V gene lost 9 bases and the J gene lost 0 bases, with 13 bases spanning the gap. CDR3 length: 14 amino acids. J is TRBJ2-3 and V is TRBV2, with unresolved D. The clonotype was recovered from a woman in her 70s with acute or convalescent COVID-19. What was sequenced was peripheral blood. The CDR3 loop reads CARTPKSSTDTQYF. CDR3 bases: TGTGCCAGGACACCCAAGTCTAGCACAGATACGCAGTATTTT.